This section outlines one T cell receptor (beta chain) sequence together with its context. What antigen it recognizes has not been identified. No base qualities exist here, and no much larger clone lies one base off it. This record comes from a study of blood T cells in healthy people across ages (dated by TCRdb to 2013 to 2016). Turning to the overall study: In model experiments, roughly one uniquely barcoded TCR beta cDNA molecule per two T cells was captured by template switching. To avoid experimental bias, donors of different ages were distributed randomly across sequencing lanes. Donors were grouped into four age groups: young (average approximately 15 years), middle-aged (roughly 38), aged (62) and long-lived (approximately 82). Two additional independent replicas of 1 million unique cDNA reads from the same blood draw were analyzed for two donors (one aged 18 to 30 and one aged 80 or older). To track age-related changes in TCR beta repertoire diversity, the study relied on deep sequencing normalized with unique cDNA molecular identifiers.

General study outcomes and caveats: Observed TCR beta diversity correlated strongly with the percentage of naive T cells measured by flow cytometry. Compared with the aged group, more naive CD4+ T cells, fewer expanded clones and increased TCR diversity were shown by the long-lived group, suggesting age selection. Estimates of total diversity based on one million sequenced T cells were regarded as lower bounds and as underestimates. Since profiling was done on bulk unsorted PBMCs, naive and antigen-experienced compartments could not be conclusively compared. Observed TCR beta diversity per million T cells fell roughly linearly with age, and a significant reduction was already apparent by age about 38. Because donor CMV infection status was unknown, age-related changes in expanded clonotypes were potentially confounded.

Donors were approximately 42 systemically healthy Caucasian individuals from Russia aged 6 to 90 years. Each donor gave about 9.7 milliliters of peripheral blood, drawn into EDTA-treated Vacutainer tubes. Ficoll-Paque density-gradient centrifugation was used to isolate PBMCs, with at least 7 million per sample. Trizol reagent was used to extract total RNA from the PBMCs, yielding at least 5 micrograms per sample. The percentages of naive CD45RAhigh/CD27high T cells were determined by flow cytometry on a PBMC aliquot from every donor. Library construction relied on 5' RACE. The instrument was an Illumina HiSeq 2500. A second PCR of about 7 to 12 cycles was run with a J-beta primer mix and a sample-barcoded 5' primer. A template-switch 5' adaptor carrying 12 random nucleotides introduced a unique molecular identifier onto each TCR beta cDNA molecule. Each sample yielded at least 3 million CDR3-containing paired-end reads. First-strand cDNA was synthesized from all RNA with the Mint cDNA synthesis kit, primed by a TRBC-specific oligonucleotide. Following uracil-DNA glycosylase treatment, all cDNA underwent a first 18-cycle PCR with the universal primers M1SS and BC2_uni_R. In the paper's pipeline: Normalization of each sample was performed by random selection of 1 million high-quality reads, each carrying a distinct molecular identifier. Reads with shared molecular identifiers were discarded instead of being binned into consensus sequences. MiTCR, set to a Q25 quality threshold and the strictest error-elimination algorithm, was used for CDR3 identification, clonotype clustering and error correction. A nonparametric unseen species model with Euler transformation was used to estimate a lower bound on total TCR beta diversity. In-frame beta chains were kept once TCRdb had trimmed the public reads at Q25 with fastp and called clones with MiXCR. Here each entry gathers all rows of one CDR3 protein and keeps the most common genes and DNA. TCRdb's processing, not the authors' own work, is the source of the V and J calls. The sample records about 1,800,000 distinct CDR3 sequences, roughly 27% of which are singletons. The leading ten clones occupy 7.7% of the sample.

The CDR3, cysteine through phenylalanine, is 15 amino acids long. The DNA shown is the 45-base CDR3, in frame from base 1. CDR1 KGHSH and CDR2 LQKENI are derived from the germline V gene. Between the V and J ends, shortened by 1 base and 6 bases respectively, the junction contains 13 bases. This receptor chain uses TRBV18 and TRBJ2-4; perhaps TRBD2 is the D gene, with 6 bases matching. This clonotype was sampled from a woman aged 25 to 39 in good health. The specimen sequenced was blood. The base sequence is TGTGCCAGCTCACCACGCAGCCTGGGAGGAAACATTCAGTACTTC. Its product reads: CASSPRSLGGNIQYF.